Here is one TCR beta chain with its context. CD45RO-negative CD8 cells positively selected for CCR7 made up the naive population, which excluded terminally differentiated effector memory CD45RA+ cells. Healthy HIV-negative adults with no recent acute infections or vaccinations were recruited as donors. All of the donors resided in Nashville, Tennessee, and each was a Caucasian adult. The germline CDR1 and CDR2 sequences are SGDLS and YYNGEE. Unmatched junction bases numbered 9, after V lost 3 bases and J lost 7 bases. This CDR3 has 14 amino acids. Sorted-subset replicate PCRs used 200 ng DNA, approximately 27,000 T cell genomes. The protocol was immunoSEQ multiplex PCR, while the TCRdb copy is restricted to in-frame clones and leaves out a portion. Counted here are about 2.1 million clones, about 93% occurring once; the ten biggest clones make up more than 1.5%. The entry originates in a study of shared clonotypes between healthy human individuals.

J is TRBJ1-2 and V is TRBV9, with 7 bases identical to TRBD1. The material sequenced was naive CD8+ T cells from PBMCs. The receptor's source is a man aged 18 to 35 in good health. Some clones in this sample may be carry-over from other donors' samples. DNA for the CDR3: TGTGCCAGCAGCGCCAGACAGGGACCGAGTGGCTACACCTTC. Translating gives CASSARQGPSGYTF.